A selection of T cell receptor beta chains follows, all from one sample in a study of tumor-infiltrating lymphocytes in primary liver carcinoma. One entry per CDR3 protein results from TCRdb running MiXCR on the multiplex PCR reads. The table has approximately 80,000 distinct CDR3 sequences, around 66% seen once. Sequencing used tumor-adjacent normal liver tissue. The receptor set was obtained from a man aged 35-49 years with primary liver carcinoma and hepatitis B virus infection. CDR3s include the opening cysteine and the closing phenylalanine or tryptophan. The order of the fields is J gene, D gene, V gene, clone size, CDR3 DNA, CDR3 protein. The D gene is left open where the match is weak. Rows may omit the clone size; those that give it use once, few, many or a size class.

TRBJ2-1 | . | TRBV12-3/TRBV12-4 | . | TGTGCCAGCAGTTCCCTCGTTTACAATGAGCAGTTCTTC | CASSSLVYNEQFF
TRBJ2-7 | . | TRBV11-2 | . | TGTGCCAGCATCCCAAGGGTGGACGGCTCCTACGAGCAGTACTTC | CASIPRVDGSYEQYF
TRBJ2-5 | TRBD2 | TRBV9 | once | TGTGCCAGCAGCGACCGACTAGCGGGGTCGACCCAGTACTTC | CASSDRLAGSTQYF
TRBJ2-5 | . | TRBV5-4 | . | TGTGCCAGCAGCTCGCTAACGGGAGGGGGCGACACCCAGTACTTC | CASSSLTGGGDTQYF
TRBJ2-7 | TRBD1 | TRBV12-3/TRBV12-4 | . | TGTACCAGCAGTCGGGGGACAGGGGGCTCCTACGAGCAGTACTTT | CTSSRGTGGSYEQYF
TRBJ1-5 | . | TRBV6-2/TRBV6-3 | . | TGTGCCAGCTATTTGGACAGTTATAGCAATCAACCCCAGCATTTT | CASYLDSYSNQPQHF
TRBJ2-2 | . | TRBV29-1 | . | TGCAGCATTGATACGCAGGGGAACACCGGGGAGCTGTTTTTT | CSIDTQGNTGELFF
TRBJ2-1 | . | TRBV28 | . | TGTGCCAGCAGTTTAGAGCCGGACTCCTACAATGAGCAGTTCTTC | CASSLEPDSYNEQFF
TRBJ2-7 | . | TRBV4-2 | . | TGTGCCAGCAGCCAAGACGCAGGGGCCTACTTGCAGTACTTC | CASSQDAGAYLQYF
TRBJ1-1 | . | TRBV11-2 | . | TGTACCAGCAGCCTAGTAGATAACACTGAAGCTCTCTTT | CTSSLVDNTEALF
TRBJ2-1 | . | TRBV29-1 | many | TGCAGCGTAGCAGAATACAATGAGCAGTTCTTC | CSVAEYNEQFF
TRBJ2-1 | TRBD2 | TRBV10-1 | many | TGCGCCAGCAGTACCGTGACTAGCGGAGCGTACAATGAGCAGTTCTTC | CASSTVTSGAYNEQFF
TRBJ2-1 | TRBD1 | TRBV7-8 | . | TGTGCCAGCAACTCCCTTGGGACAGGGGGCTACTACAATGAGCAGTTCTTC | CASNSLGTGGYYNEQFF
TRBJ2-3 | . | TRBV7-8 | . | TGTGCCAACAGCATGGCATCCGATCAGCCCCAGTATTTT | CANSMASDQPQYF
TRBJ1-1 | TRBD1 | TRBV11-2 | . | TGTGCTAGCAGCAGGGGACAGGGGGCCGGTGAAGATTTCTTT | CASSRGQGAGEDFF
TRBJ2-7 | TRBD2 | TRBV5-1 | many | TGCGCCAGCTCCATTTGGGCCTCAGGTCGAGCGGGAGGCGGTTTCATCCCCTACGAGCAGTACTTC | CASSIWASGRAGGGFIPYEQYF
TRBJ1-1 | . | TRBV19 | . | TGTGCCAGTAGTATGGGGTTTGGGTTACGAAGCACTGAAGCTTTCTTT | CASSMGFGLRSTEAFF
TRBJ1-2 | . | TRBV25-1 | many | TGTGCCAGCAGTGAATATCACTATGGCTACACCTTC | CASSEYHYGYTF
TRBJ2-1 | . | TRBV11-2 | . | TGTGCCAGCAGCGTAGAGCTCCTGGCGGGGATGAATGAACAGTTCTTC | CASSVELLAGMNEQFF
TRBJ2-1 | . | TRBV14 | . | TGTGTCAGCAGCCAAGATCTTCCCAGTGTGGGCAATGAGCAGTTCTTC | CVSSQDLPSVGNEQFF
TRBJ1-6 | . | TRBV4-1 | few | TGCGTCAGCAGCCAAGATTTCCAGGGGCCACTACCCCCCCACTTT | CVSSQDFQGPLPPHF
TRBJ2-7 | TRBD1 | TRBV7-9 | . | TGTACCAGCAGCGCATCGGACAGGGACTCCTACGAGCAATACTTC | CTSSASDRDSYEQYF
TRBJ2-1 | . | TRBV6-2/TRBV6-3 | . | TGTGTCAACAGATACGGGCCTTATAGCAGGGAGCAGTTCTTC | CVNRYGPYSREQFF
TRBJ2-7 | . | TRBV11-2 | few | TGTGCCAGCAGTGATACAGGAATCTACGAGCAGTACTTC | CASSDTGIYEQYF
TRBJ2-3 | TRBD1 | TRBV7-9 | many | TGTGCCAGCAGCAGACAGGGGTTCACAGATACGCAGTATTTT | CASSRQGFTDTQYF
TRBJ2-7 | TRBD2 | TRBV6-1 | . | TGTACCAGCAGTGAGGTGACTAGCGGGAGTGACGAGCAGTACTTC | CTSSEVTSGSDEQYF
TRBJ2-7 | TRBD1 | TRBV29-1 | . | TGCAGCGTTGAGTTGGTCAGTCCGGGACAGGGGCCCGAGGAGACCCACTACTTC | CSVELVSPGQGPEETHYF
TRBJ1-1 | . | TRBV12-3/TRBV12-4 | . | TGTGCCAACAGTTTTTCATGGGTCGCTGAAGCTTTCTTT | CANSFSWVAEAFF
TRBJ2-5 | . | TRBV6-5 | . | TGTGCCAGCAGTTACTTGAGGGACGGACAAGAGACCCAGTACTTC | CASSYLRDGQETQYF
TRBJ2-7 | TRBD2 | TRBV6-2/TRBV6-3 | . | TGTGCTAGCAGCACTCCGACTAGCGGAGGGTACGAGGAGTACTTC | CASSTPTSGGYEEYF
TRBJ2-7 | . | TRBV4-2 | . | TGTGCCAACAGCCAAGCATGGCGCGGATCCTACGAGCAGTACTTC | CANSQAWRGSYEQYF
TRBJ2-3 | TRBD1 | TRBV13 | . | TGTGTCAGCAGCTTAGGAACAGGGGCAGATACAGAGTATTTT | CVSSLGTGADTEYF
TRBJ2-7 | TRBD2 | TRBV5-4 | many | TGTGCCAGCAGCCCCACTAGCGGGAGGGTCGACGAGCAGTACTTC | CASSPTSGRVDEQYF
TRBJ2-7 | . | TRBV7-8 | once | TGTGCCAGCGGCTTAGGTGTAGGGTTTGGATTCTACGAGCAGTACTTC | CASGLGVGFGFYEQYF
TRBJ1-2 | . | TRBV11-2 | . | . | CASSFFGEGNIF
TRBJ2-5 | TRBD2 | TRBV6-1 | many | TGTGCCAGCAGTGAAGGAACTAGCGGGACCCAGTACTTC | CASSEGTSGTQYF
TRBJ2-1 | TRBD2 | TRBV5-4 | once | TGTGCCGGCAGCCTTGGACTAGCGGGAGAAGATGAGCAGTTCTTC | CAGSLGLAGEDEQFF
TRBJ2-1 | TRBD1 | TRBV29-1 | . | TGCAGCGTTCGACAGGGAGCCAGTGAGCAGTTCTTC | CSVRQGASEQFF
TRBJ1-2 | . | TRBV29-1 | . | TGCAGTGTTGAAGGTGGGGACGACTATGGCTACACCTTC | CSVEGGDDYGYTF
TRBJ2-2 | TRBD2 | TRBV2 | few | TGTGCCAGCACCCACGGGCTAGCGGGGGGGGAGCTGTTTTTT | CASTHGLAGGELFF
TRBJ2-1 | . | TRBV29-1 | . | TGCAGCGTTGAAGCCGAACAGGGAGAAGGATACAATGAGCAGTTCTTC | CSVEAEQGEGYNEQFF
TRBJ2-1 | . | TRBV11-2 | once | TGTGCCAGCCCCACACTGGCGTGGAACAATGAGCAGTTCTTC | CASPTLAWNNEQFF
TRBJ2-3 | TRBD1 | TRBV11-2 | . | TGTGCCAGCAGCTTATCCGGACAGGGGCCGAATACGCAGTATTTT | CASSLSGQGPNTQYF
TRBJ2-2 | TRBD1 | TRBV10-3 | . | TGTACCATCATGGGGACAGAAGATGGGGATACCGGGGAGCTGTTTTTT | CTIMGTEDGDTGELFF
TRBJ2-1 | . | TRBV28 | . | TGTGCCAGCAGTTTGGGGGGCGCGATGAATGAGCAGTTCTTC | CASSLGGAMNEQFF
TRBJ2-4 | . | TRBV5-1 | . | TGCATCAGCAGCTTGGGGACATTAAACATTCAGTACTTC | CISSLGTLNIQYF
TRBJ2-1 | . | TRBV14 | many | TGTGCCAGCAGCCAAGACCCGGGACTTTGGGAGCAGTTCTTC | CASSQDPGLWEQFF
TRBJ2-7 | TRBD1 | TRBV4-2 | . | TGTGCCAGCAGCCATGGGGTCAGGGGGCATATCTACGAGCAGTACTTC | CASSHGVRGHIYEQYF
TRBJ2-7 | . | TRBV5-6 | . | TGTGCCAGCAGCTTGGTCCTTCTCATGAGCGAGCTGTACTTC | CASSLVLLMSELYF
TRBJ1-6 | . | TRBV11-2 | . | TGTGTCAGCAGCTTAAGCAGGGATACACCCCTCCACTTT | CVSSLSRDTPLHF
TRBJ2-7 | TRBD2 | TRBV6-5 | . | TGTGACTGCAGTTACTCGAGGCCCTCGGGAGGGCACGAGCAGTACTTC | CDCSYSRPSGGHEQYF
TRBJ1-4 | . | TRBV10-3 | . | TGTGCCATTAGTGACTTAGACGTAAACTGGGGTTCCCTGTTTTTT | CAISDLDVNWGSLFF
TRBJ1-2 | . | TRBV11-2 | many | TGTGCCAGCAGCTTAGAGGGAGGACGGGAGATCCTGGGCTACACCTTC | CASSLEGGREILGYTF
TRBJ2-1 | TRBD2 | TRBV6-5 | . | TGTGTCAGCAACGTATGGTGGCGCAGCGGGAGTGGGGATGAGCAGTTCTTC | CVSNVWWRSGSGDEQFF
TRBJ1-5 | . | TRBV5-1 | once | TGCGCCAGCAGCTTGGAGGGTAGTAGCATTCAGCCCCAGCATTTT | CASSLEGSSIQPQHF
TRBJ2-1 | . | TRBV20-1 | . | TGCAGTGCAATCAGAGGGGGACCCTGGGATAACAATGAGCAGTCCTTC | CSAIRGGPWDNNEQSF
TRBJ2-1 | TRBD1 | TRBV2 | few | TGTGCCAGCAGCCCCGACAGGGATGCTTACAATGAGCAGTTCTTC | CASSPDRDAYNEQFF
TRBJ2-7 | . | TRBV28 | . | TGTGCCAGTAGTGAAATCAGGCTCCGCACCTACGAGCAGTACTTC | CASSEIRLRTYEQYF